The T cell receptor (beta chain) under discussion was sequenced for a study of blood T cells in healthy people across ages. Overall study findings and caveats: Naive T cell percentage showed a strong correlation with TCR beta diversity. Higher diversity, along with more naive CD4+ cells, distinguished long-lived donors from aged donors.

Each donor's blood draw was approximately 10 milliliters of peripheral blood. Primed by a sample-barcoded 5' primer and a J-beta primer mix, a second PCR proceeded for roughly 6 to 12 cycles. MiXCR, run by TCRdb on the 5' RACE reads, gives a single entry per CDR3 protein. The sample records 1.2 million to 1.5 million distinct CDR3 sequences, 45% to 70% being singletons. Unmatched junction bases numbered 5, after V lost 1 base and J lost 12 bases. Germline V gene lookup returns CDR1 SQVTM and CDR2 ANQGSEA. The CDR3 has 11 amino acids. This clonotype has more than one count but fewer than ten. Its specificity is not known.

The chain links TRBV29-1 to TRBJ2-7; 8 bases map to TRBD1. The sequencing input was blood. The sequence derives from a man aged 18 to 29 in good health. The DNA of the CDR3 is TGCAGCGTTGAAGTTTCAGGGGGCGCGTACTTC. Translated: CSVEVSGGAYF.